These 17 T cell receptor beta chains originate from one sample sequenced in a study of shared clonotypes between healthy human individuals. Generated by immunoSEQ multiplex PCR, the TCRdb table keeps only in-frame clones and is missing some. This repertoire shows around 1.4 million clones, 98% found once; its top ten account for 0.3% to 0.45%. Sequenced material: naive CD4+ T cells sorted from blood. Subset of the sample: CD45RA+ positively selected. These receptors all come from a man aged 25 to 40 in good health.

The chain is built from TRBV29-1 and TRBJ2-7; D unresolved. The V and J ends lost 7 bases and 1 base respectively, with 11 bases between them. This CDR3 has 12 amino acids. Germline loops: CDR1 SQVTM, CDR2 ANQGSEA. CDR3 loop: CSAIGSSYEQYF. CDR3 DNA sequence: TGCAGCGCCATTGGGTCGTCCTACGAGCAGTACTTC.

The chain is built from TRBV6-1 and TRBJ1-3; D is perhaps TRBD1 (6 bases). Looked up from germline, CDR1 is MNHNS and CDR2 is SASEGT. V lost 6 bases and J lost 8, with 17 bases in between. This CDR3 comprises 14 residues. DNA for the CDR3: TGTGCCAGCAGCCCACGGGCAGGGGTAGACACCATATATTTT. Residues: CASSPRAGVDTIYF.

This chain links TRBV7-8 with TRBJ2-7, with 7 bases identical to TRBD1. The germline CDR1 and CDR2 sequences are SGHVS and FQNEAQ. J was trimmed by 3 bases and V by 1 base; bases with no gene match: 6. This CDR3 is built from 15 residues. The DNA for the CDR3 is TGTGCCAGCAGCTTAGAGGCGGACAGGTTCTACGAGCAGTACTTC. This codes for CASSLEADRFYEQYF.

This chain uses TRBV18 with TRBJ2-1; the D is unclear. Germline lookup yields CDR1 KGHSH and CDR2 LQKENI. This CDR3 has 13 amino acids. V lost 4 bases and J lost 9, with 13 bases in between. CDR3 bases: TGTGCCAGCTCACTTATAGAGGATGGTGAGCAGTTCTTC. Protein sequence: CASSLIEDGEQFF. Variable domain in full (rest from reference TRBV18 and TRBJ2-1): NAGVMQNPRHLVRRRGQEARLRCSPMKGHSHVYWYRQLPEEGLKFMVYLQKENIIDESGMPKERFSAEFPKEGPSILRIQQVVRGDSAAYFCASSLIEDGEQFFGPGTRLTVL.

This chain joins TRBV5-3 and TRBJ1-5; D is possibly TRBD1 (5 bases). TRBV5-3 counts as an open reading frame of uncertain function. The CDR3 contains 14 residues. V was shortened by 1 base and J by 3 bases, with 8 bases between the two germline ends. CDR3 sequence reads: CARSLPGNNQPQHF. Here the CDR3 DNA reads TGTGCCAGAAGCTTGCCAGGGAACAATCAGCCCCAGCATTTT.

This chain connects TRBV27 to TRBJ2-7; no clear D gene. This CDR3 spans 13 amino acids. Germline-derived CDR1 and CDR2 are MNHEY and SMNVEV (reference sequence). V lost 6 bases and J 6 bases, leaving 15 bases between the germline ends. CDR3 DNA: TGTGCCAGCAGGGTTAGCCCCCCACTCGAGCAGTACTTC. Translated: CASRVSPPLEQYF.

This clone was recorded once. The V call is TRBV11-2, the J call TRBJ1-4; D is uncertain. Germline V gives CDR1 SGHAT, CDR2 FQNNGV. The CDR3 has 13 amino acids. V was cut by 1 base and J by 8 bases, with 8 bases left in between. DNA of the CDR3: TGTGCCAGCAGCTTAGCGGCGGGGGAAAAACTGTTTTTT. It encodes CASSLAAGEKLFF.

The V call is TRBV9, the J call TRBJ2-7; 11 nucleotides line up with TRBD2. Germline CDR1 and CDR2: SGDLS and YYNGEE. This CDR3 is 16 amino acids long. V gave up 0 bases and J gave up 5 bases; unmatched junction bases: 7. The CDR3 DNA sequence: TGTGCCAGCAGCGTAGTGATAGCGGGAGGGCCCCACGAGCAGTACTTC. Its protein product is CASSVVIAGGPHEQYF.

This clone was seen once. This chain connects TRBV11-3 to TRBJ2-1; D possibly corresponds to TRBD2 (5 bases). Per the germline V gene, CDR1 is SGHNT and CDR2 is YENEEA. The V and J ends lost 5 bases and 6 bases respectively, with 11 bases between them. CDR3 length equals 13 residues. CDR3 region: CASSPGGLNEQFF. CDR3 nucleotides: TGTGCCAGCAGCCCCGGAGGACTCAATGAGCAGTTCTTC.

The CDR3 loop reads CASSLGFFRASRTDTQYF. In DNA, the CDR3 is TGTGCCAGCAGCTTGGGATTTTTTCGGGCTAGCCGCACAGATACGCAGTATTTT. The V and J genes are TRBV5-4 and TRBJ2-3; D possibly corresponds to TRBD2 (5 bases). Deletions cut 0 bases from V and 1 base from J, with 18 bases between. CDR1 is SGHNT, CDR2 YYREEE, per germline (reference sequence). The CDR3 loop spans 18 amino acids.

The chain recombines TRBV28 with TRBJ2-7; D uncertain. The germline CDR1 and CDR2 sequences are MDHEN and SYDVKM. V was pared by 8 bases and J by 2 bases, with 10 bases between. CDR3 length: 12 residues. CDR3 amino acids: CASGITPYEQYF. In nucleotides, the CDR3 is TGTGCCAGCGGGATAACGCCCTACGAGCAGTACTTC.

The CDR3 sequence: CASTPWGGNYNEQFF. As DNA, the CDR3 is TGTGCCAGCACTCCCTGGGGCGGGAACTACAATGAGCAGTTCTTC. The rearrangement joins TRBV6-5 to TRBJ2-1; the D gene is possibly TRBD2 (6 bases). V was cut by 7 bases and J by 3 bases, with 16 bases left in between. The germline CDR1 and CDR2 sequences are MNHEY and SVGAGI. The CDR3 is 15 residues long.

The V and J genes are TRBV7-2 and TRBJ2-7; 9 bases match TRBD2. The V segment lost 5 bases and the J segment 0 bases; nucleotides outside the gene matches: 5. The CDR3 is 15 amino acids. CDR1 and CDR2 from the germline V gene are SGHTA and FQGNSA. In DNA form, the CDR3 reads TGTGCCAGCAGCCTAACTAGCGGGTACTCCTACGAGCAGTACTTC. It yields the protein CASSLTSGYSYEQYF.

This sequence joins TRBV5-1 and TRBJ2-1; a possible D gene is TRBD2 (5 bases). This CDR3 comprises 16 residues. The germline CDR1 and CDR2 sequences are SGHRS and YFSETQ. Trimming removed 3 bases from V and 4 bases from J, with 17 bases in between. CDR3 protein: CASSSHPQRRYNEQFF. The CDR3, as DNA: TGCGCCAGCAGCTCCCACCCCCAGCGGAGATACAATGAGCAGTTCTTC. Full variable domain (missing parts from reference TRBV5-1 and TRBJ2-1): KAGVTQTPRYLIKTRGQQVTLSCSPISGHRSVSWYQQTPGQGLQFLFEYFSETQRNKGNFPGRFSGRQFSNSRSEMNVSTLELGDSALYLCASSSHPQRRYNEQFFGPGTRLTVL.

As to this clone: The sample contains more than one DNA sequence encoding this CDR3. The rearrangement uses TRBV18 and TRBJ2-7; no definite D call. The CDR3 is 11 residues long. The ends were cut back, 4 bases at V and 3 bases at J, with 4 bases in the middle. From germline, CDR1 is KGHSH and CDR2 LQKENI. CDR3 nucleotide sequence: TGTGCCAGCTCACGGGACTACGAGCAGTACTTC. Translated: CASSRDYEQYF.

The chain links TRBV18 to TRBJ2-1; 10 bases map to TRBD1. This CDR3 is built from 13 residues. The V gene end was trimmed by 3 bases and the J gene end by 13 bases; junction bases not matched to a gene: 6. Germline V gene lookup returns CDR1 KGHSH and CDR2 LQKENI. CDR3 sequence (DNA): TGTGCCAGCTCACCTGGACAGGGGGATCGACAGTTCTTC. This translates into CASSPGQGDRQFF.

V usage is TRBV28 and J usage is TRBJ1-1; tentative D call: TRBD1 (6 bases). Deletions cut 6 bases from V and 4 bases from J, with 12 bases between. The length of the CDR3 is 13 residues. CDR1 and CDR2 from the germline V gene are MDHEN and SYDVKM. CDR3 sequence (DNA): TGTGCCAGCAGCCCGGGGGGGCTCACTGAAGCTTTCTTT. Translating gives CASSPGGLTEAFF.